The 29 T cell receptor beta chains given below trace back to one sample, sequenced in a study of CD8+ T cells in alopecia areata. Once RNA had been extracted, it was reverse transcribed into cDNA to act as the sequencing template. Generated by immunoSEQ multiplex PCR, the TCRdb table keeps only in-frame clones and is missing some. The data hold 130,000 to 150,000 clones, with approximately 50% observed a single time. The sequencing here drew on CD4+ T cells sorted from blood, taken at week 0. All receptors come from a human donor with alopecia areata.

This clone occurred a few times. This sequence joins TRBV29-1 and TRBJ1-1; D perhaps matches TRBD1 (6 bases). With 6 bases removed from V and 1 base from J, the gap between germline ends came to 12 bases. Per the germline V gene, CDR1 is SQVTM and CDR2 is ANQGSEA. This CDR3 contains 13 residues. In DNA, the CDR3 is TGCAGCGTGGGGGCGGCAGGGAACACTGAAGCTTTCTTT. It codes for CSVGAAGNTEAFF.

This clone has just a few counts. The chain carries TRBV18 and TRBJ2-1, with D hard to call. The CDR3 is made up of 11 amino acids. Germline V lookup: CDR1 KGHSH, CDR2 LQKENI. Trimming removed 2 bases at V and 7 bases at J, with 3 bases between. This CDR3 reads CASSPGNEQFF. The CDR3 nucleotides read TGTGCCAGCTCACCAGGGAATGAGCAGTTCTTC.

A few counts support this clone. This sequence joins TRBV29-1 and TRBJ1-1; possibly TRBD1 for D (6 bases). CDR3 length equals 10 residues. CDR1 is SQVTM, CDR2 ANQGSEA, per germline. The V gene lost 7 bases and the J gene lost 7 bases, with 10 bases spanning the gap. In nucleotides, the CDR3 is TGCAGCGCTGGGACAAATGAAGCTTTCTTT. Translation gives CSAGTNEAFF.

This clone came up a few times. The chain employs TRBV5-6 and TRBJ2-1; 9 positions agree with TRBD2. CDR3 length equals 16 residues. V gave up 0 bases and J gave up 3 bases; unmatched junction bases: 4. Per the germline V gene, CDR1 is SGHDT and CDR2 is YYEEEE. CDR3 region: CASSLGRTSVYNEQFF. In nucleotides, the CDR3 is TGTGCCAGCAGCTTGGGAAGGACTAGCGTCTACAATGAGCAGTTCTTC.

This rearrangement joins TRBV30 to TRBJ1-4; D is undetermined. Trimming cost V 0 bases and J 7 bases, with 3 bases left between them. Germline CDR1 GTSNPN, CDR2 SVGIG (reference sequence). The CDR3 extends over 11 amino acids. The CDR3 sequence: CAWSVVEKLFF. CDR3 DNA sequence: TGTGCCTGGAGTGTAGTTGAAAAACTGTTTTTT.

The CDR3 DNA is TGTGCCAGCAGTCACAGGGGGGGGACCGGGGAGCTGTTTTTT. Translation: CASSHRGGTGELFF. The chain recombines TRBV2 with TRBJ2-2; D might be TRBD1 (8 bases). V lost 5 bases and J lost 5, with 12 bases in between. The CDR3 consists of 14 residues. Germline V gene sequence: CDR1 SNHLY, CDR2 FYNNEI.

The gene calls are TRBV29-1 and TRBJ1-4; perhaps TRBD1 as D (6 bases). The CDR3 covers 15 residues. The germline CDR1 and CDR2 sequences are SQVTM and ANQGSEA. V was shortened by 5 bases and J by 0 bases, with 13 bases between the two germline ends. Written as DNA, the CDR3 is TGCAGCGTTAGAAAGGGGGAAACAACTAATGAAAAACTGTTTTTT. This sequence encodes CSVRKGETTNEKLFF.

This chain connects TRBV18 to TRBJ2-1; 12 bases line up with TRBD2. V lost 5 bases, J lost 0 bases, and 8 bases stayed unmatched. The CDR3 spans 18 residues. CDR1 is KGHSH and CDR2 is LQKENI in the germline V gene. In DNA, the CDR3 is TGTGCCAGCTCAACCACGACTAGCGGGAGTGGCTCCTACAATGAGCAGTTCTTC. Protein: CASSTTTSGSGSYNEQFF.

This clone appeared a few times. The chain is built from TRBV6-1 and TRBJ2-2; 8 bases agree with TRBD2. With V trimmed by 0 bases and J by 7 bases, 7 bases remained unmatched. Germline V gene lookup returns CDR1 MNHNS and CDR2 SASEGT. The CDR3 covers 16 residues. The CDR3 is CASSEALAGGGGELFF. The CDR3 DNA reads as TGTGCCAGCAGTGAAGCGCTCGCGGGAGGAGGCGGGGAGCTGTTTTTT.

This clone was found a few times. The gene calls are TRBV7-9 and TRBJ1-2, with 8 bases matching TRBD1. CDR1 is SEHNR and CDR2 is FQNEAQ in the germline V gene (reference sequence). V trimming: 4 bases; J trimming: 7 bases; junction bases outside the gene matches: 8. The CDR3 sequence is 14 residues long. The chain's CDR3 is CASSSWDRMGGYTF. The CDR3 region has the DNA TGTGCCAGCAGCTCTTGGGACAGGATGGGTGGCTACACCTTC.

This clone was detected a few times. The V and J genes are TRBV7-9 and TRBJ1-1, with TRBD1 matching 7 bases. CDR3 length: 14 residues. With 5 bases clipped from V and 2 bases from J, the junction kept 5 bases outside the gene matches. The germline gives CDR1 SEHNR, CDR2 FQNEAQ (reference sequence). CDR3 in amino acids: CASSPRGRNTEAFF. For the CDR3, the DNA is TGTGCCAGCAGCCCTAGGGGGCGTAACACTGAAGCTTTCTTT.

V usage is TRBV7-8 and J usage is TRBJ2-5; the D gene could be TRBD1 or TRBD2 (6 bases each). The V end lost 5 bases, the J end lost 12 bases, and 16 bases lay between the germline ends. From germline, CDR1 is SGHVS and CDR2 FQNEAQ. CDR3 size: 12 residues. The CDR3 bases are TGTGCCAGCAGCCTCGGAGAGGGGGGCAAGTACTTC. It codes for CASSLGEGGKYF.

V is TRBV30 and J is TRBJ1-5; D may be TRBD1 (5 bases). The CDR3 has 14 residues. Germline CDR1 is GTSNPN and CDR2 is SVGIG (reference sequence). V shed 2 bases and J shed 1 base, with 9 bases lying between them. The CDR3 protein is CAWSQGPSNQPQHF. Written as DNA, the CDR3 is TGTGCCTGGAGTCAGGGACCGAGCAATCAGCCCCAGCATTTT.

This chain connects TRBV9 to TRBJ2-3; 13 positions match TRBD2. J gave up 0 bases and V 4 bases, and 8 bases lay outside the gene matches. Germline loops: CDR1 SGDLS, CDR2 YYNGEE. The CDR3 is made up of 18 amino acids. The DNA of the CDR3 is TGTGCCAGCAGCCCGACCGGGACTAGCGGGAAGAGCACAGATACGCAGTATTTT. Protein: CASSPTGTSGKSTDTQYF.

CDR3 residues: CASSTLNSEAFF. CDR3 DNA sequence: TGTGCCAGTAGTACTCTAAATTCTGAAGCTTTCTTT. This chain uses TRBV19 with TRBJ1-1; D remains ambiguous. Germline values: CDR1 LNHDA, CDR2 SQIVND (reference sequence). The CDR3 spans 12 residues. Trimming left V 4 bases short and J 6 bases short, with 9 bases between.

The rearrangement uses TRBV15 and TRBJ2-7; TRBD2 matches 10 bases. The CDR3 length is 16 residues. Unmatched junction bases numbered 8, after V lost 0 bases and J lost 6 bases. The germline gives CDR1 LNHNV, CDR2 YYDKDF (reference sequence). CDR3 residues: CATSRDGASGSSEQYF. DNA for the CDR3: TGTGCCACCAGCAGAGATGGGGCTAGCGGGAGTAGCGAGCAGTACTTC.

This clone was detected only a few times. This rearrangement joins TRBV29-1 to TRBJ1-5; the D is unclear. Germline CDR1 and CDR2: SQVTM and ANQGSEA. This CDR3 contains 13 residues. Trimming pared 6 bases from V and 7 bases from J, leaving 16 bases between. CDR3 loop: CSVLGGLGQPQHF. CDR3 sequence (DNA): TGCAGCGTCCTTGGAGGGTTGGGACAGCCCCAGCATTTT.

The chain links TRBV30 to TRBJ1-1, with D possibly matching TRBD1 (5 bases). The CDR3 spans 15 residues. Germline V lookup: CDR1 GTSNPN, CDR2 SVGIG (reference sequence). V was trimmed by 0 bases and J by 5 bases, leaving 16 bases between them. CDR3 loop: CAWSVKGQGWTEAFF. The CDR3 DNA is TGTGCCTGGAGTGTAAAGGGTCAGGGATGGACTGAAGCTTTCTTT.

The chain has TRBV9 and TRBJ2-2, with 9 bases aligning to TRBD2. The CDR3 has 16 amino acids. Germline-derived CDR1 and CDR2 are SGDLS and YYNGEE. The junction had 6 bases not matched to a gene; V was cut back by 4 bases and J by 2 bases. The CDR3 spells CASSRLAGANTGELFF. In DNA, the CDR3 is TGTGCCAGCAGCCGCTTAGCGGGAGCAAACACCGGGGAGCTGTTTTTT.

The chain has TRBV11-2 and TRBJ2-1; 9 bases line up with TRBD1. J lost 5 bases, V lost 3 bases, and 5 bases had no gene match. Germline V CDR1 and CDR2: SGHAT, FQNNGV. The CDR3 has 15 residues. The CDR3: CASSFTGGTNNEQFF. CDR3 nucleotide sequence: TGTGCCAGCAGCTTTACAGGGGGCACCAACAATGAGCAGTTCTTC.

The CDR3 here is CASDRVGVYEQYF. CDR3 nucleotides: TGTGCTTCAGACAGGGTGGGGGTCTACGAGCAGTACTTC. The gene calls are TRBV30 and TRBJ2-7, with 7 bases that match TRBD1. Looked up from germline, CDR1 is GTSNPN and CDR2 is SVGIG (reference sequence). This CDR3 spans 13 amino acids.

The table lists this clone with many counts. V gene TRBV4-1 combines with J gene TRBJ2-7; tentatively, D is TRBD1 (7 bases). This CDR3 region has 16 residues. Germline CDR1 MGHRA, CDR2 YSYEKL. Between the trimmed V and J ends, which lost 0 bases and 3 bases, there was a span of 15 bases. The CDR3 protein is CASSQDGGTAGYEQYF. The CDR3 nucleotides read TGCGCCAGCAGCCAAGATGGAGGGACAGCCGGCTACGAGCAGTACTTC.

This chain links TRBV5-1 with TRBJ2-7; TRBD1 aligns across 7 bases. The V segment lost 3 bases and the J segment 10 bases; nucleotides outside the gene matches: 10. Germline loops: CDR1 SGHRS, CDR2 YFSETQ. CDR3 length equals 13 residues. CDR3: CASSWTTGTEQYF. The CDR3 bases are TGCGCCAGCAGCTGGACAACCGGGACAGAACAGTACTTC.

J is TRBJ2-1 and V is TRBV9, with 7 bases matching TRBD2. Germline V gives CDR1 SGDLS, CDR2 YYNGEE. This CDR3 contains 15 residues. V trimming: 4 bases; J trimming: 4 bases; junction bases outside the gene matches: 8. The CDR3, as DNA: TGTGCCAGCAGCCTGGCGGGAGTTTTATACAATGAGCAGTTCTTC. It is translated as CASSLAGVLYNEQFF.

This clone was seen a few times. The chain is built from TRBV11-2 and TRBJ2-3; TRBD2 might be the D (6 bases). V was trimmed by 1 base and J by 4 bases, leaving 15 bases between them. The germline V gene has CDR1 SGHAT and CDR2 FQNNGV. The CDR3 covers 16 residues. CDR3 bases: TGTGCCAGCAGCTTAGTTGGGACTTCCCCCGCAGATACGCAGTATTTT. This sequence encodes CASSLVGTSPADTQYF.

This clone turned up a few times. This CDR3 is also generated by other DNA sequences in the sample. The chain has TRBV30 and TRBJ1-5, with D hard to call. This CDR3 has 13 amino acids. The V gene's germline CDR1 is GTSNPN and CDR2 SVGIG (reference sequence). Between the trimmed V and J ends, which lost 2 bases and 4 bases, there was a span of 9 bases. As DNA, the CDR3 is TGTGCCTGGAGTTTAGGAGGGAATCAGCCCCAGCATTTT. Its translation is CAWSLGGNQPQHF.

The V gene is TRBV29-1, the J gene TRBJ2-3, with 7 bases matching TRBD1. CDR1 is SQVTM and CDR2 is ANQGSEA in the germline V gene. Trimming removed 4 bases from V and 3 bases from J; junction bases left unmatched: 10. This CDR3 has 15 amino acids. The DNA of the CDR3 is TGCAGCGTTGGCCGGACAGACAGGGTAACAGATACGCAGTATTTT. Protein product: CSVGRTDRVTDTQYF.

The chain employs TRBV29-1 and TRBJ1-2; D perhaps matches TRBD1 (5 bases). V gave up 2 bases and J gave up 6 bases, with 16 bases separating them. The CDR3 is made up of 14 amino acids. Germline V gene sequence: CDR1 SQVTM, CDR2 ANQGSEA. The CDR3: CSVESWRQSDGYTF. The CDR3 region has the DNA TGCAGCGTTGAAAGCTGGCGACAGTCGGATGGCTACACCTTC.

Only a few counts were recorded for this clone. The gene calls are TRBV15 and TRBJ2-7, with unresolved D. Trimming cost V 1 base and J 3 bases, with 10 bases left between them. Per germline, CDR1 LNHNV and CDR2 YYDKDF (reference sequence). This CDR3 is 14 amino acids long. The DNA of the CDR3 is TGTGCCACCAGCAGAGTTGGCGCATACTACGAGCAGTACTTC. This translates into CATSRVGAYYEQYF.